Listed here are 8 T cell receptor beta chains from one sample, sequenced in a study of esophageal squamous cell carcinoma under preoperative chemotherapy. TCRdb analysed the PCR reads with MiXCR anew, one entry per CDR3 protein. Of around 19,000 distinct CDR3 sequences in the sample, under 60% were seen once. Time point meaning: after preoperative PTX-NDP chemotherapy. Specimen collection occurred from a patient given preoperative chemotherapy. These receptors came from a human donor with esophageal squamous cell carcinoma. The donor label of this sample is uncertain.

In regard to this clonotype: This is likely a read error, given that the CDR3 carries no conserved phenylalanine or tryptophan at its end. Because the CDR3's place on the DNA is in doubt, the DNA is left out and the CDR3 is given as listed by TCRdb. The genes are TRBV7-2 and TRBJ2-5. Termini included, the CDR3 measures 14 amino acids. Germline CDR1 and CDR2: SGHTA and FQGNSA. CDR3 sequence reads: CASGPTVDQETRYS.

Notes on this clonotype: This sequence may be a read error, since a much larger clone differs from it by one base. The chain recombines TRBV7-8 with TRBJ2-1; 9 bases are shared with TRBD2. With the DNA end fitting TRBJ2-7 better, the J assignment may be wrong. The CDR3 covers 14 residues. Germline V gene sequence: CDR1 SGHVS, CDR2 FQNEAQ. CDR3 protein: CASSPTLAGNEQYF. The DNA for the CDR3 is TGTGCCAGCAGCCCTACACTAGCGGGCAATGAGCAGTACTTC.

This clonotype has ten or more counts. The V gene is TRBV27, the J gene TRBJ2-1; possibly TRBD2 for D (6 bases). CDR1 is MNHEY and CDR2 is SMNVEV in the germline V gene (reference sequence). The V end was cut by 3 bases, the J end by 0 bases, with 9 bases between. CDR3 length equals 15 residues. The CDR3 sequence: CASSLEGSSYNEQFF. The CDR3 nucleotides are TGTGCCAGCAGTTTGGAGGGGAGCTCCTACAATGAGCAGTTCTTC.

CDR3 sequence reads: CASSVSRAQEIQYF. The CDR3 coding sequence is TGTGCCAGCAGCGTAAGCCGTGCCCAAGAGATCCAGTACTTC. The chain couples TRBV12-3 or TRBV12-4 to TRBJ2-4; no definite D call. The CDR3 has 14 residues. V dropped 6 bases and J dropped 13 bases, with 22 bases sitting between them.

This chain links TRBV6-2 or TRBV6-3 with TRBJ2-7; D is possibly TRBD1 or TRBD2 (5 bases each). V gave up 4 bases and J gave up 4 bases, with 11 bases separating them. The CDR3 contains 13 residues. The germline gives CDR1 MNHEY, CDR2 SVGEGT. Here the CDR3 reads CASSSGRTYEQYF. CDR3 bases: TGTGCCAGCAGTTCGGGACGGACTTACGAGCAGTACTTC.

The genes are TRBV11-2 and TRBJ2-1, with 11 bases identical to TRBD1. The J segment lost 3 bases and the V segment lost 5 bases, leaving 21 bases of the junction unmatched. Germline values: CDR1 SGHAT, CDR2 FQNNGV. This CDR3 has 21 amino acids. The CDR3 sequence is CASSTTKPGQGVVGGYNEQFF. In DNA, the CDR3 is TGTGCCAGCAGCACCACGAAACCGGGACAGGGGGTGGTAGGGGGCTACAATGAGCAGTTCTTC.

About this clonotype itself: The junction differs from germline at one of its ends, possibly a read error. The chain employs TRBV11-2 and TRBJ2-4, with D possibly called TRBD1 or TRBD2 (5 bases each). The CDR3 is 16 amino acids. CDR1 is SGHAT, CDR2 FQNNGV, per germline. CDR3 coding DNA: TGTGCCAGCAGCCCGTCGGGGCTGTGCGCCACAAACATGCAGTATTTC. This sequence encodes CASSPSGLCATNMQYF. Drawing the rest from reference TRBV11-2 and TRBJ2-4, the complete variable domain is EAGVAQSPRYKIIEKRQSVAFWCNPISGHATLYWYQQILGQGPKLLIQFQNNGVVDDSQLPKDRFSAERLKGVDSTLKIQPAKLEDSAVYLCASSPSGLCATNMQYFGAGTRLSVL.

This chain connects TRBV7-3 to TRBJ2-3; D unclear. The end of the DNA fits TRBJ2-5 better, so the J call may be wrong. Germline V gene data show CDR1 as SGHTA and CDR2 as FQGTGA. The CDR3 is made up of 14 amino acids. CDR3 coding DNA: TGTGCGGGCAGCCGGCGCCGTGACCAAGCGCGCCAGTACTTC. Translated: CAGSRRRDQARQYF.